This T cell receptor beta chain was identified during a study of OX40 agonist ivuxolimab in advanced cancers. The wider study: Patients received intravenous ivuxolimab every 2 weeks at 0.01 to 10 mg/kg.

Using immunoSEQ multiplex PCR, the repertoire was profiled, and TCRdb retains in-frame clones only, with some absent. The sample includes about 88,000 clones, approximately 89% of them seen just once. In the case of this clone: Its antigen remains unknown.

General study points: Still undetermined is the antigen specificity of the expanded peripheral T cells.

V lost 8 bases and J lost 4; bases outside the gene matches: 11. Germline loops: CDR1 MNHEY, CDR2 SVGAGI. The CDR3 contains 15 residues. The rearrangement uses TRBV6-5 and TRBJ2-1, with 7 nucleotides matching TRBD2. The sequences come from CD4+ or CD8+ T cells sorted from blood, collected in a trial of the OX40 agonist ivuxolimab. This TCR was recovered from an adult with an advanced solid tumor such as melanoma, head and neck, liver or kidney cancer. The DNA for the CDR3 is TGTGCCAGCTCCGGGGGAGCGGGGATTTACAATGAGCAGTTCTTC. Amino acid sequence: CASSGGAGIYNEQFF.